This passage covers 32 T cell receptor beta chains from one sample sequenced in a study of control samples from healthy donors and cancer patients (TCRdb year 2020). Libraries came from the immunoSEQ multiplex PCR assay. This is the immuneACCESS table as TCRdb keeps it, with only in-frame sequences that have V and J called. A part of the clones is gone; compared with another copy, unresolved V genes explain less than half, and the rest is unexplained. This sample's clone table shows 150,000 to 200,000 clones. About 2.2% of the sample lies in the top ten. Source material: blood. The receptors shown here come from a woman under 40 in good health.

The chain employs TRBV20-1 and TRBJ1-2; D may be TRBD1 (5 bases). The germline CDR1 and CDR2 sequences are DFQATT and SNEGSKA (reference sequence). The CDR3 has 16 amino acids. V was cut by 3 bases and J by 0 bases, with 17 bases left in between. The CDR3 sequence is CSASAGFIAPNYGYTF. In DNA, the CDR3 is TGCAGTGCTAGTGCAGGGTTCATCGCGCCTAACTATGGCTACACCTTC.

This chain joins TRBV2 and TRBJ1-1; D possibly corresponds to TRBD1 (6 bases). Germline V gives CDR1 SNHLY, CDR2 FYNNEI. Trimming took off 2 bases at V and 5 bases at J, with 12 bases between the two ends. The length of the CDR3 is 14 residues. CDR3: CASSELGTRTEAFF. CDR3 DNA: TGTGCCAGCAGTGAATTGGGGACACGAACTGAAGCTTTCTTT.

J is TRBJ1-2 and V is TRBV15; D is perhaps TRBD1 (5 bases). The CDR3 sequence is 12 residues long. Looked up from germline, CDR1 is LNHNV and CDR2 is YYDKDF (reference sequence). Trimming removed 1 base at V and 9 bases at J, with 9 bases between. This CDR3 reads CATSRGAGSYTF. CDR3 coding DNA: TGTGCCACCAGCAGAGGCGCAGGGAGCTACACCTTC.

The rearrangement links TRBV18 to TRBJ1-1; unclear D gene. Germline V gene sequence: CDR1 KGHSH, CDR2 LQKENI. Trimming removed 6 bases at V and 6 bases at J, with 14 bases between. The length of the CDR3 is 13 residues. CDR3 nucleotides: TGTGCCAGCTCTTCGGGGAGTGACGCTGAAGCTTTCTTT. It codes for CASSSGSDAEAFF.

The DNA of the CDR3 is TGTGCCAGCAGCCAGGCGACAGTCCTCTCTGGAAACACCATATATTTT. Amino acid sequence: CASSQATVLSGNTIYF. The chain carries TRBV14 and TRBJ1-3; D might be TRBD1 (5 bases). CDR1 and CDR2 (germline): SGHDN, FVKESK. V was shortened by 3 bases and J by 0 bases, with 12 bases between the two germline ends. The CDR3 covers 16 residues.

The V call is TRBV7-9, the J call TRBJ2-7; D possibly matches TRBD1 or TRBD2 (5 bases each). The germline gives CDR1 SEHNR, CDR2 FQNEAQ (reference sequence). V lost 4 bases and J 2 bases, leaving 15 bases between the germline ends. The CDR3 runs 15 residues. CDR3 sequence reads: CASSWGTVSPYEQYF. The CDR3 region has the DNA TGTGCCAGCAGCTGGGGGACCGTCTCCCCCTACGAGCAGTACTTC.

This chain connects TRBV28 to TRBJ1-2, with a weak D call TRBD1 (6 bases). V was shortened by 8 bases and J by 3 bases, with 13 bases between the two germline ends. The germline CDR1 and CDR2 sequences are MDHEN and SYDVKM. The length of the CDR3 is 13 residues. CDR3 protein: CASLTGIDYGYTF. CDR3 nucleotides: TGTGCCAGCCTTACAGGGATCGACTATGGCTACACCTTC.

The CDR3 nucleotides are TGTGCCTCCTCCGAACGGGGGGATTGGAACACTGAAGCTTTCTTT. This gives the protein CASSERGDWNTEAFF. The gene calls are TRBV9 and TRBJ1-1; D possibly corresponds to TRBD1 (5 bases). The CDR3 length is 15 residues. Trimming shortened V by 10 bases and J by 1 base, and 20 bases separated the two germline ends. Germline V gene data show CDR1 as SGDLS and CDR2 as YYNGEE.

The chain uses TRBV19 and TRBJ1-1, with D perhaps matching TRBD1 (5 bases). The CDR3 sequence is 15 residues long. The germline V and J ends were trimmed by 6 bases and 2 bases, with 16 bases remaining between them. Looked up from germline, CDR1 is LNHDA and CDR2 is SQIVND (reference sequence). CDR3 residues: CASSPATALNTEAFF. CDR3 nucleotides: TGTGCCAGTAGCCCAGCGACAGCGCTAAACACTGAAGCTTTCTTT.

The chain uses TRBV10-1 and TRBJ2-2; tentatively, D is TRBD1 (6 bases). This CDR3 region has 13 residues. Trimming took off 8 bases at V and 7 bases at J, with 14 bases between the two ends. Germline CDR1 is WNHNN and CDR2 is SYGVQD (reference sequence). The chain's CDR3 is CASQRQVDGELFF. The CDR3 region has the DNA TGCGCCAGCCAAAGACAGGTGGACGGGGAGCTGTTTTTT.

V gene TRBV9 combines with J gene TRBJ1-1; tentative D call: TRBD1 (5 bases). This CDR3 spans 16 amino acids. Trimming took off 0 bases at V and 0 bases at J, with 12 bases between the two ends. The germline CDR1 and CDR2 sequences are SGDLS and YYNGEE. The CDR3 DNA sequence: TGTGCCAGCAGCGTAGGACAGAGGGGCCTGAACACTGAAGCTTTCTTT. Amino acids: CASSVGQRGLNTEAFF.

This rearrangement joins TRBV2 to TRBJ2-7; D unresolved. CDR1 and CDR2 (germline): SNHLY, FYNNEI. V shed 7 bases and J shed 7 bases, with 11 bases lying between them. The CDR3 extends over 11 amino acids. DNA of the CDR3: TGTGCCAGCACGGGCTCGAGAGAGCAGTACTTC. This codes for CASTGSREQYF.

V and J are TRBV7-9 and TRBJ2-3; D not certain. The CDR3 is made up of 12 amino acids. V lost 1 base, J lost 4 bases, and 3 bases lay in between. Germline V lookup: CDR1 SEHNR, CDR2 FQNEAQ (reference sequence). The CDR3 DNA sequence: TGTGCCAGCAGCTTAGTGGCAGATACGCAGTATTTT. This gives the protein CASSLVADTQYF.

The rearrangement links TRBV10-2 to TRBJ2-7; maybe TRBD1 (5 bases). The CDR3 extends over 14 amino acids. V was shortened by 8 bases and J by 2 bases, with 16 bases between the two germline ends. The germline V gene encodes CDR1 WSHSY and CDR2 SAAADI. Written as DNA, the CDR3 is TGCGCCAGCTTAGGGAACAGGCGCCCCTACGAGCAGTACTTC. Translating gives CASLGNRRPYEQYF.

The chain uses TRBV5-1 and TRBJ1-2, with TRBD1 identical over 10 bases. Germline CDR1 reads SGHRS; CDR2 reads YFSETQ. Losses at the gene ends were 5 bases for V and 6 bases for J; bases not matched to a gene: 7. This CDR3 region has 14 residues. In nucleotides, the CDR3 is TGCGCCAGCAGACAGCCGGGACAGGGGCATGGCTACACCTTC. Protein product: CASRQPGQGHGYTF.

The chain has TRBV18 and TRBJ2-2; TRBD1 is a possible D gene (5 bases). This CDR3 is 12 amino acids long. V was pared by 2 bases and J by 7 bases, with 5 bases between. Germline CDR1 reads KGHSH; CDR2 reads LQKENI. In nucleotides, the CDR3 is TGTGCCAGCTCACCAAGGGGCGGGGAGCTGTTTTTT. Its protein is CASSPRGGELFF.

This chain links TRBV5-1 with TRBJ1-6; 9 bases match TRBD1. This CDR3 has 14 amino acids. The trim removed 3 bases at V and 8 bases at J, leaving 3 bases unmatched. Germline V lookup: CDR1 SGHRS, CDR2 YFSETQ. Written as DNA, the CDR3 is TGCGCCAGCAGCTGGGGACAGGGCGATTCACCCCTCCACTTT. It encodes CASSWGQGDSPLHF.

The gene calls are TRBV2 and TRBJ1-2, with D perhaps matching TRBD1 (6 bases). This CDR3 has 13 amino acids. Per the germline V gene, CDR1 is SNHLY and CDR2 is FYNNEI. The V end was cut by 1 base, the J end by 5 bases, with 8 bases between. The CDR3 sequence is CASSEDRVYGYTF. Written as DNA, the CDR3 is TGTGCCAGCAGTGAAGACAGGGTTTATGGCTACACCTTC.

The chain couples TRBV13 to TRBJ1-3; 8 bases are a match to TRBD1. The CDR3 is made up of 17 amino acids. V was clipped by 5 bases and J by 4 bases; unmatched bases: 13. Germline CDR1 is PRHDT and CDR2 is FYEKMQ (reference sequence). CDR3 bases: TGTGCCAGCAGCCGGGGGCTGGACAGGGCTGCAGGAAACACCATATATTTT. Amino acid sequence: CASSRGLDRAAGNTIYF.

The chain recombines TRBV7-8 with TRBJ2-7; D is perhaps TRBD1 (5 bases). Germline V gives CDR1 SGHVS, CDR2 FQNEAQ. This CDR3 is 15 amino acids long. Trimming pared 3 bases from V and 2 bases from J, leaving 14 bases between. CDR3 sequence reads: CASSFPRQGAYEQYF. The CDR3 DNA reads TGTGCCAGCAGCTTCCCCCGGCAAGGGGCCTACGAGCAGTACTTC.

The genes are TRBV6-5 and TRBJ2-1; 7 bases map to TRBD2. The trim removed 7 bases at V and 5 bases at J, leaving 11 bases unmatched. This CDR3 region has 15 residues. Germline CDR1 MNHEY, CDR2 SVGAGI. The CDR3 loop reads CASTPPSGGHNEQFF. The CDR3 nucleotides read TGTGCCAGCACCCCTCCTTCGGGGGGACACAATGAGCAGTTCTTC.

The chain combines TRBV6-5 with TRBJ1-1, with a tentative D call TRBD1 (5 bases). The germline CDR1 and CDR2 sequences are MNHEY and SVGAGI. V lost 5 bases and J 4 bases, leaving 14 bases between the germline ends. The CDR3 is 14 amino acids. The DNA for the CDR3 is TGTGCCAGCAGTAGACGACAGTTATCCACTGAAGCTTTCTTT. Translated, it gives CASSRRQLSTEAFF.

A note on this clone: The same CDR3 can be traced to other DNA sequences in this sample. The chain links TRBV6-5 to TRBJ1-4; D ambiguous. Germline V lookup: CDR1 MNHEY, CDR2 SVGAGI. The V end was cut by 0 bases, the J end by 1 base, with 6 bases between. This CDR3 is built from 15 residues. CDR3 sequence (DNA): TGTGCCAGCAGTTACTCGCGGGGAACTAATGAAAAACTGTTTTTT. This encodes CASSYSRGTNEKLFF.

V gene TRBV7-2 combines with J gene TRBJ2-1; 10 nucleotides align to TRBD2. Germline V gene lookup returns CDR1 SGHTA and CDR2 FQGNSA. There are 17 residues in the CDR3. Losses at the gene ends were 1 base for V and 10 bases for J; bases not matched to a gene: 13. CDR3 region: CASSLGVGTSAPREQFF. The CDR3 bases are TGTGCCAGCAGCTTAGGAGTGGGGACTAGCGCCCCGAGGGAGCAGTTCTTC.

CDR3 protein: CATSRVRYRGYNEQFF. The CDR3 DNA is TGTGCCACCAGCAGAGTTAGGTACAGGGGCTACAATGAGCAGTTCTTC. V usage is TRBV15 and J usage is TRBJ2-1, with TRBD1 matching 7 bases. V was pared by 1 base and J by 3 bases, with 6 bases of the junction left unmatched. CDR1 is LNHNV, CDR2 YYDKDF, per germline (reference sequence). CDR3 length: 16 amino acids.

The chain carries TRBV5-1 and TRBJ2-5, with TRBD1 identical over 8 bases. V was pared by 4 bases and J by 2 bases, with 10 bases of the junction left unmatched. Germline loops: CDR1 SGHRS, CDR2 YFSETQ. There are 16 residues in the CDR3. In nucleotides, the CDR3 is TGCGCCAGCAGCACCCGACCGGGACAGGTACAAGAGACCCAGTACTTC. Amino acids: CASSTRPGQVQETQYF.

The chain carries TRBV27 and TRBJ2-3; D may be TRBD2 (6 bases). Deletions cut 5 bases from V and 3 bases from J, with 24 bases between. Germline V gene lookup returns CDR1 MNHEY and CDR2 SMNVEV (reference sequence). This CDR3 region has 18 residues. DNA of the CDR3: TGTGCCAGCAGTCAACGATGGCTAGCGACCCTAGGGACAGATACGCAGTATTTT. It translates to CASSQRWLATLGTDTQYF.

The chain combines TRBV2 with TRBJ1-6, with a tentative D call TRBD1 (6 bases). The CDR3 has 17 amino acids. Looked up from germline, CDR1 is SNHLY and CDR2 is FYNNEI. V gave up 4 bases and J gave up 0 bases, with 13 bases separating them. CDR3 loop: CASSGGRGRSYNSPLHF. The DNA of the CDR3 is TGTGCCAGCAGTGGTGGCAGGGGTCGCTCCTATAATTCACCCCTCCACTTT.

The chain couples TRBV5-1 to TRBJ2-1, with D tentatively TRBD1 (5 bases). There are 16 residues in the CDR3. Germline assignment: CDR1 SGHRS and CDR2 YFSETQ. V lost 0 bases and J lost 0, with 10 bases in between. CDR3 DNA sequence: TGCGCCAGCAGCTTGGGAGCAGGGCCCTCCTACAATGAGCAGTTCTTC. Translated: CASSLGAGPSYNEQFF.

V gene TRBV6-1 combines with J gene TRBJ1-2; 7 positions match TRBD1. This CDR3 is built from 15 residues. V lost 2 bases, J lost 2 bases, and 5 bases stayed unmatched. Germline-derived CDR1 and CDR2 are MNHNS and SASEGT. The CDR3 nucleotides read TGTGCCAGCAGTGAATTTGGCAGGGGGAACTATGGCTACACCTTC. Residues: CASSEFGRGNYGYTF.

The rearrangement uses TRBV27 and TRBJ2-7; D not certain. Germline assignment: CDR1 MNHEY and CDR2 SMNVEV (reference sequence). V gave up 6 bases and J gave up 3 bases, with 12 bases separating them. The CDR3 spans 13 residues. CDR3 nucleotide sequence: TGTGCCAGCAGCCCACCCGGACGCTACGAGCAGTACTTC. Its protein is CASSPPGRYEQYF.

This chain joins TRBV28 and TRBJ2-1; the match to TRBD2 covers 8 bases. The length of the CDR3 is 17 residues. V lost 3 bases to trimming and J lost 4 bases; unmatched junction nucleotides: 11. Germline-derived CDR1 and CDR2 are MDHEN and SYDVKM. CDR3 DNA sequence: TGTGCCAGCAGTTTGTTCGGTGCGGGGGGCCGATACAATGAGCAGTTCTTC. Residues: CASSLFGAGGRYNEQFF.